The clone carrying this TCR beta chain was found many times. Antigen: not known. Quantitative barcoded 5'-RACE was used to prepare TCR beta libraries. TCRdb re-derived calls from the 5' RACE reads in MiXCR, one entry per CDR3 protein. Among under 300,000 distinct CDR3 sequences, around 10% were seen once, and the ten largest hold approximately 6.6%. The sample belongs to a study of CD8 T cells in ankylosing spondylitis. Points from the study as a whole: Seemingly characteristic of ankylosing spondylitis blood was a TCR beta motif consisting of roughly 8 highly homologous variants. In ankylosing spondylitis patients, matched synovial fluid reportedly showed significant enrichment of disease-linked clones. Reports of some motif variants in reactive arthritis synovial fluid and blood predate this one.

The sequence came from a male donor with ankylosing spondylitis or in good health (not recorded which). The sequenced material came from blood, either unsorted or a sorted T cell fraction (not recorded which).

CDR3 loop: CASSLVGSFPLGAFF. CDR3 in DNA: TGTGCCAGCAGTCTAGTGGGTAGTTTTCCCCTAGGAGCTTTCTTT. The gene calls are TRBV12-3 or TRBV12-4 and TRBJ1-1; D gene ambiguous. V gave up 5 bases and J gave up 10 bases, with 23 bases separating them. This CDR3 spans 15 amino acids.